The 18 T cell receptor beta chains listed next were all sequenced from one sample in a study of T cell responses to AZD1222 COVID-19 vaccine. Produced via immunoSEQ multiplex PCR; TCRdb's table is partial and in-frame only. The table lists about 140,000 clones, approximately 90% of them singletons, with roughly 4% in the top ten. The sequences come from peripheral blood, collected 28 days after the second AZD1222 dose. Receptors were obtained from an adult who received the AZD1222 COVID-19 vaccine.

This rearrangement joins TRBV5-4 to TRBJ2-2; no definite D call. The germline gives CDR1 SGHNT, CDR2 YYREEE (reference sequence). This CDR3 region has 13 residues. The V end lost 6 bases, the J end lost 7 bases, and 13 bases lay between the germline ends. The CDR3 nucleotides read TGTGCCAGCACTCCTAAGGGCCACGGGGAGCTGTTTTTT. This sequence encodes CASTPKGHGELFF.

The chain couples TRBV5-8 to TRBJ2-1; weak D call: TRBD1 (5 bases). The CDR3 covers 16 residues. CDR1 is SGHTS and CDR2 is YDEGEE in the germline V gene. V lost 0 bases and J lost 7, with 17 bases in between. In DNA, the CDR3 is TGTGCCAGCAGCTTGGCCCGTAGAGGTAGGGGAAATGAGCAGTTCTTC. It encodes CASSLARRGRGNEQFF.

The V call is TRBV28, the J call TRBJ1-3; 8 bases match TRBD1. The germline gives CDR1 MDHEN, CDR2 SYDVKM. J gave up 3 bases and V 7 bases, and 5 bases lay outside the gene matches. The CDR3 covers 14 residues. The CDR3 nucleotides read TGTGCCAGCAAAATACAGGGGGTTGGAAACACCATATATTTT. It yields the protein CASKIQGVGNTIYF.

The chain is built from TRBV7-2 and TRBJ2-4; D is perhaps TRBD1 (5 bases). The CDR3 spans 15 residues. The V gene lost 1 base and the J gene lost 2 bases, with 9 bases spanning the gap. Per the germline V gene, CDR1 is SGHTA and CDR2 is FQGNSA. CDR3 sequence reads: CASSLVPGTKNIQYF. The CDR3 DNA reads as TGTGCCAGCAGCTTAGTTCCAGGGACCAAAAACATTCAGTACTTC.

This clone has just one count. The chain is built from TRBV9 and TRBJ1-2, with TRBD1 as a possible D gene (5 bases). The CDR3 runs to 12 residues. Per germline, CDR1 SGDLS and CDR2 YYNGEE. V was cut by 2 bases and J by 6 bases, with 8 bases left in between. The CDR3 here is CASSVGQHGYTF. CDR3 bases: TGTGCCAGCAGCGTGGGGCAGCATGGCTACACCTTC.

The CDR3 bases are TGTGCCACCAGTGATCCGACAGAAGCAACTAATGAAAAACTGTTTTTT. As protein: CATSDPTEATNEKLFF. V and J are TRBV24-1 and TRBJ1-4; perhaps TRBD1 as D (5 bases). This CDR3 comprises 16 residues. CDR1 and CDR2 (germline): KGHDR, SFDVKD. Trimming shortened V by 3 bases and J by 0 bases, and 10 bases separated the two germline ends.

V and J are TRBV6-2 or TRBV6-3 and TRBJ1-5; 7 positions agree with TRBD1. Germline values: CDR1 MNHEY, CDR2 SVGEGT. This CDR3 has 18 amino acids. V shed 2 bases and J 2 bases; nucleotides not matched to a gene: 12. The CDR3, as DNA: TGTGCCAGCAGTTACAGGGGGCCGGGAGGTTTCGGCAATCAGCCCCAGCATTTT. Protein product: CASSYRGPGGFGNQPQHF.

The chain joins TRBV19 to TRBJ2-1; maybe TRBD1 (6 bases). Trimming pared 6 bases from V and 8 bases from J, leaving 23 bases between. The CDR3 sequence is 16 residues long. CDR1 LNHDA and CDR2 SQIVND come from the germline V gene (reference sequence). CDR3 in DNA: TGTGCCAGTAGAGACTCCATCGGGACATCCATCGATGAGCAGTTCTTC. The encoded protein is CASRDSIGTSIDEQFF.

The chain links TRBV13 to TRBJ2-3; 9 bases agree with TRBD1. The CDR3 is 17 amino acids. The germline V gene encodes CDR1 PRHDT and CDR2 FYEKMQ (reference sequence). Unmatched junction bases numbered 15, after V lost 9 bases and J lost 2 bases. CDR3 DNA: TGTGCCAGTAGCGAGCACCCGGACAGGGGTTTCACAGATACGCAGTATTTT. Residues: CASSEHPDRGFTDTQYF.

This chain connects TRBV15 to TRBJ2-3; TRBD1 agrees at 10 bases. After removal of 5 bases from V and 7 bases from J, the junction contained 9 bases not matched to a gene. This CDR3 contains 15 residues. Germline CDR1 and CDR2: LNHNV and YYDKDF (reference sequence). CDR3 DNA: TGTGCCACCAGCCCACGGGACAGGGGTTTTTATACGCAGTATTTT. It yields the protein CATSPRDRGFYTQYF.

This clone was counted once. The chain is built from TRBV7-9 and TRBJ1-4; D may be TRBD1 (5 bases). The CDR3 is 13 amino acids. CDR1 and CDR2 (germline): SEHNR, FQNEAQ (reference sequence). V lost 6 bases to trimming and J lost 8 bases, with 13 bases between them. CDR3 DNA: TGTGCCAGCAGTCGGGGTTGGGGCGAAAAACTGTTTTTT. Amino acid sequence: CASSRGWGEKLFF.

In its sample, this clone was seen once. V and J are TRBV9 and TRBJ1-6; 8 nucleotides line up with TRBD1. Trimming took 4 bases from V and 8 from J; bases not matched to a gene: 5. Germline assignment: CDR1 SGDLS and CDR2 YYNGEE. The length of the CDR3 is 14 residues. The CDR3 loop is CASSLGQAHSPLHF. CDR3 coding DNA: TGTGCCAGCAGCCTGGGACAGGCTCATTCACCCCTCCACTTT.

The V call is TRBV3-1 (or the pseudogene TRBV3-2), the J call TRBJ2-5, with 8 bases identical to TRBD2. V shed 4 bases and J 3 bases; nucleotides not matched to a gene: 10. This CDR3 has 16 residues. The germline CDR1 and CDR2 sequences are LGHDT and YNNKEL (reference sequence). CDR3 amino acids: CASSPTRGAGEETQYF. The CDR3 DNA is TGTGCCAGCAGCCCCACCCGCGGAGCGGGAGAAGAGACCCAGTACTTC.

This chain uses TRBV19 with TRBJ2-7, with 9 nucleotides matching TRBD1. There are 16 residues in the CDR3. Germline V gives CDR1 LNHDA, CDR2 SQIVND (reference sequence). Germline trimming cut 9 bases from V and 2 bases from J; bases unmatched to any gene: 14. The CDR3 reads CASSDPGTGSTYEQYF. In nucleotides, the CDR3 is TGTGCCAGCTCAGACCCCGGGACAGGGAGTACCTACGAGCAGTACTTC.

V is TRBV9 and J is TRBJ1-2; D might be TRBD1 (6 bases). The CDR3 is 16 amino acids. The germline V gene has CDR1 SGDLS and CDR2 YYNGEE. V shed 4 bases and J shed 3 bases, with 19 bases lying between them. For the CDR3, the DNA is TGTGCCAGCAGCATGGGGGTCAGGACAGAGCACTATGGCTACACCTTC. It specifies CASSMGVRTEHYGYTF.

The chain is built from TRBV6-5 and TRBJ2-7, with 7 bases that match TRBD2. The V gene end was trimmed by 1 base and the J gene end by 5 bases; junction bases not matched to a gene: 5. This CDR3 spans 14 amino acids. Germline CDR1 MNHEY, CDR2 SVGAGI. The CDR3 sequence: CASSYFPGGNEQYF. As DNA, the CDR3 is TGTGCCAGCAGTTACTTTCCGGGAGGCAACGAGCAGTACTTC.

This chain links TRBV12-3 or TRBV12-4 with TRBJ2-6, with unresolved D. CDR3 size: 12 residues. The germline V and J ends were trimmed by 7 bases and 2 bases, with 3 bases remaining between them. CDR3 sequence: CASTPGANVLTF. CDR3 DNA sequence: TGTGCCAGCACGCCTGGGGCCAACGTCCTGACTTTC.

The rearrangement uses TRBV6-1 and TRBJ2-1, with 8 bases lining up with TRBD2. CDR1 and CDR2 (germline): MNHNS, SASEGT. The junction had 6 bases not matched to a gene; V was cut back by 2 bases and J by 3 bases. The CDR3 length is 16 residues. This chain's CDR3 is CASSELWTSFYNEQFF. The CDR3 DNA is TGTGCCAGCAGTGAACTCTGGACTAGCTTCTACAATGAGCAGTTCTTC.